This TCR beta chain stems from a study of T cells after yellow fever vaccination (dated by TCRdb to between 2018 and 2020). Broadly, across the study: The SMART-Seq v4 Ultra Low Input RNA kit was used to prepare libraries from fractions with low cell numbers. Two healthy male donors made up the cohort, one aged 18 to 29 years and the other aged 30 to 39 years. Bulk TCR alpha and beta repertoires were sequenced longitudinally to track T-cell clones before and after primary and booster YFV17D yellow fever vaccination. Blood was drawn at multiple timepoints before and after primary and secondary immunization, with bulk PBMC replicates and cell subsets isolated. Results and caveats for the whole study, not just this receptor: FACS-sorted repertoires could contain abundant contaminating clonotypes from the bulk population, so computational filtering was required. Most clones expanded after primary vaccination were re-detected after the booster (just under 97% of CD4 and 88% of CD8), suggesting broad memory maintenance. The study included only a couple of donors, which limits how far the findings can be generalized. A small share of clonotypes occurred in both CD4 and CD8 compartments, likely arising from convergent recombination. The secondary T-cell response was found to be weaker but faster than the primary response, with a peak reached on day 5 rather than on day 15.

The label giving this sample's treatment or condition can be read as: live attenuated yellow fever vaccine strain. At each blood-draw timepoint, two biological replicates of bulk PBMCs were obtained. A standard Ficoll-Paque protocol was used to isolate PBMCs from peripheral blood. TriZol was used to extract RNA from bulk PBMCs, from CD4 and CD8 fractions, and from dextramer-positive and dextramer-negative fractions. TCR cDNA was synthesized by 5'RACE template switching, through which a universal primer site and unique molecular identifiers were introduced. cDNA synthesis was primed from both the TCR alpha and TCR beta constant segments. Library amplification involved two PCR steps, and the second step added sample barcodes and sequencing adapters. Sequencing of libraries was done on Illumina HiSeq 2500 (2x100 bp) or NovaSeq (2x150 bp). In the source study's methods: MIGEC was used to demultiplex reads and collapse the reads into UMI consensus sequences, and MiXCR was used for V(D)J alignment. Clonotypes responding to the vaccine were identified with edgeR on replicate PBMC samples, with the criteria of FDR below 0.01 and a log2 fold change above 5 up to day 15. Bulk clonotypes were assigned CD4 or CD8 identity according to which sequenced CD4 or CD8 repertoire held them at higher abundance. TCRdb redid the processing of the public reads, applying fastp at Q25 and MiXCR, and retained in-frame beta chains. Records with the same CDR3 protein are collapsed into one entry carrying the most frequent genes and DNA. The V and J calls and clone size are TCRdb's, not the authors'. This sample holds some 500,000 distinct CDR3 sequences; approximately 13% were observed only once. 11% to 15% of the sample is held by the ten biggest clonotypes.

This clonotype was counted between two and nine times. There is no known antigen for this receptor. One base away there is no much larger clone; base qualities are not given. V and J are truncated by 3 bases and 3 bases respectively, leaving an intervening sequence of 18 bases. Measured from the cysteine to the phenylalanine, the CDR3 is 17 residues long. Only the CDR3 region is kept as DNA, spanning 51 bases read in frame from base 1. From a lookup of the germline V gene, CDR1 and CDR2 are SGHDT and YYEEEE. The sample in question was PBMCs, obtained on the day of the yellow fever booster vaccination. The receptor chain draws on TRBV5-6 and TRBJ2-2; too little of a D gene remains to name it. The clonotype was recovered from a man between 25 and 39 years old who received the YFV17D yellow fever vaccine. The CDR3: CASSSRPRTADTGELFF. The DNA sequence is TGTGCCAGCAGCTCTAGACCTAGAACCGCGGACACCGGGGAGCTGTTTTTT.